Listed below are T cell receptor beta chains from one sample, sequenced in a study of shared T cell receptors in the human thymus. Some clones are missing from TCRdb's copy, which holds only in-frame ones; the method was immunoSEQ multiplex PCR. The table records roughly 710,000 clones, 70% to 90% of them present only once. These data were likewise used in another study, on human thymus T cells.

Sequencing was done on a sample of thymocytes. These receptors all come from a girl under three years old with a congenital heart defect. Each CDR3 is given with its conserved first and last residue.

j_call v_call cdr3_aa
TRBJ2-7 TRBV5-1 CASSPETGEASTYEQYF
TRBJ1-6 TRBV6-1 CASSDRGAESSYNSPLHF
TRBJ2-6 TRBV15 CATSRGQGGSGANVLTF
TRBJ2-1 TRBV4-1 CASSPGGLEAGGRDEQFF
TRBJ1-2 TRBV4-1 CASSRGRGEENYGYTF
TRBJ1-2 TRBV4-1 CASSPSGHLYTF
TRBJ1-4 TRBV27 CASSWSGSEKLFF
TRBJ2-2 TRBV11-1 CAVSGTANTGELFF
TRBJ2-5 TRBV7-7 CASSSGAGGRPIYQETQYF
TRBJ2-2 TRBV29-1 CSVVSNGELFF
TRBJ2-5 TRBV5-4 CASSDRGLQETQYF
TRBJ2-1 TRBV13 CASSFPLGSGGPNEQFF
TRBJ1-5 TRBV4-1 CASSQEGKREGQPQHF
TRBJ1-1 TRBV15 CATSSEGATEAFF
TRBJ1-4 TRBV7-9 CASSLCACGGNEKLFF
TRBJ1-2 TRBV6-5 CASSHPTNSNYGYTF
TRBJ1-5 TRBV5-8 CASSLSVNSNQPQHF
TRBJ2-7 TRBV4-1 CASSHRGGLAGEAYEQYF
TRBJ1-1 TRBV4-3 CASSQQGMNTEAFF
TRBJ1-1 TRBV6-5 CASTIIGSTEAFF
TRBJ1-2 TRBV5-1 CASSPSDSSLGGYTF
TRBJ1-2 TRBV5-6 CASSGYRTCGYTF
TRBJ2-2 TRBV9 CASSGGGVGELFF
TRBJ1-1 TRBV28 CASTREFAEAFF
TRBJ1-1 TRBV5-1 CASSPSRGDTEAFF
TRBJ2-7 TRBV7-2 CASSFPTGDRPSYEQYF
TRBJ2-7 TRBV10-3 CAIGAEEGYEQYF
TRBJ2-7 TRBV10-3 CAISESNPGIGQGICSYEQYF
TRBJ1-2 TRBV7-3 CASSSTGELGYGYTF
TRBJ1-2 TRBV15 CATSIMCRYGYTF
TRBJ2-3 TRBV4-1 CASSQDKSGGDTQYF
TRBJ1-6 TRBV5-1 CASSLTGNRGNSPLHF
TRBJ1-2 TRBV4-1 CASSRLQGGNYTF
TRBJ1-6 TRBV6-4 CASSDSPIGALHF
TRBJ1-1 TRBV27 CASSSIGTMNTEAFF